The 15 T cell receptor beta chains in this list originate from one sample, sequenced in a study of T cell responses to AZD1222 COVID-19 vaccine. Profiled with immunoSEQ multiplex PCR; TCRdb holds only in-frame clones, not every one. Altogether roughly 140,000 clones are present, 92% being singletons, with the ten largest covering approximately 3.6%. This material consisted of peripheral blood, taken 28 days after the second AZD1222 dose. Receptors originate from an adult who received the AZD1222 COVID-19 vaccine.

The V gene is TRBV28, the J gene TRBJ1-4, with 9 bases that match TRBD1. There are 16 residues in the CDR3. J gave up 4 bases and V 8 bases, and 11 bases lay outside the gene matches. Per germline, CDR1 MDHEN and CDR2 SYDVKM. CDR3 bases: TGTGCCAGCGAGGACAGGGGAAAAGAAGATAATGAAAAACTGTTTTTT. Translated, it gives CASEDRGKEDNEKLFF.

The chain uses TRBV7-8 and TRBJ1-5; D unclear. The CDR3 extends over 16 amino acids. Germline V gene lookup returns CDR1 SGHVS and CDR2 FQNEAQ. Trimming shortened V by 5 bases and J by 1 base, and 15 bases separated the two germline ends. The chain's CDR3 is CASSPPGHRSNQPQHF. CDR3 sequence (DNA): TGTGCCAGCAGCCCGCCGGGCCACCGGAGCAATCAGCCCCAGCATTTT.

The chain couples TRBV2 to TRBJ1-2; 8 nucleotides align to TRBD1. This CDR3 spans 12 amino acids. V shed 7 bases, J shed 7 bases, and the junction held 5 bases outside the gene matches. The germline gives CDR1 SNHLY, CDR2 FYNNEI. CDR3 sequence reads: CASTQTGVGYTF. DNA of the CDR3: TGTGCCAGCACCCAGACAGGGGTTGGCTACACCTTC.

V gene TRBV28 combines with J gene TRBJ1-3; no definite D call. V lost 6 bases, J lost 3 bases, and 6 bases lay in between. Looked up from germline, CDR1 is MDHEN and CDR2 is SYDVKM. CDR3 length: 12 residues. Written as DNA, the CDR3 is TGTGCCAGCAGAGGTGGTGGAAACACCATATATTTT. Translation: CASRGGGNTIYF.

The rearrangement uses TRBV27 and TRBJ2-1, with 8 bases aligning to TRBD2. Germline CDR1 and CDR2: MNHEY and SMNVEV (reference sequence). V dropped 3 bases and J dropped 5; count of bases not matched to a gene: 15. The CDR3 is made up of 18 amino acids. The CDR3 here is CASSFYWAAGAHHNEQFF. The DNA for the CDR3 is TGTGCCAGCAGTTTCTATTGGGCAGCGGGAGCTCACCACAATGAGCAGTTCTTC.

The J gene is TRBJ1-2, the V gene TRBV27, with D possibly TRBD1 on 5 matching bases. Looked up from germline, CDR1 is MNHEY and CDR2 is SMNVEV (reference sequence). This CDR3 is 13 amino acids long. The germline V and J ends were trimmed by 6 bases and 3 bases, with 11 bases remaining between them. CDR3 loop: CASSTTGHYGYTF. The CDR3 region has the DNA TGTGCCAGCAGCACAACAGGACACTATGGCTACACCTTC.

The V gene is TRBV28, the J gene TRBJ2-1, with TRBD2 matching over 8 bases. The CDR3 is 15 residues long. Looked up from germline, CDR1 is MDHEN and CDR2 is SYDVKM. Trimming took 3 bases from V and 7 from J; bases not matched to a gene: 8. In DNA, the CDR3 is TGTGCCAGCAGTTTCAGCGGGAGCTCCCAAAATGAGCAGTTCTTC. Translating it yields CASSFSGSSQNEQFF.

The gene calls are TRBV7-2 and TRBJ1-4, with D uncertain. This CDR3 spans 16 amino acids. V lost 1 base and J 8 bases, leaving 17 bases between the germline ends. Germline CDR1 and CDR2: SGHTA and FQGNSA. The CDR3 spells CASSLDSGVHQEKLFF. The CDR3 coding sequence is TGTGCCAGCAGCTTAGATAGTGGAGTCCATCAAGAAAAACTGTTTTTT. Combining the CDR3 with reference TRBV7-2 and TRBJ1-4 gives the whole variable domain GAGVSQSPSNKVTEKGKDVELRCDPISGHTALYWYRQSLGQGLEFLIYFQGNSAPDKSGLPSDRFSAERTGGSVSTLTIQRTQQEDSAVYLCASSLDSGVHQEKLFFGSGTQLSVL.

The chain is built from TRBV7-2 and TRBJ2-3, with TRBD2 matching over 14 bases. Germline assignment: CDR1 SGHTA and CDR2 FQGNSA. The CDR3 is 17 residues long. V lost 1 base to trimming and J lost 5 bases; unmatched junction nucleotides: 5. CDR3 DNA: TGTGCCAGCAGCTTAGGACTAGCGGGAGGGCCTGGAGATACGCAGTATTTT. It yields the protein CASSLGLAGGPGDTQYF.

The gene calls are TRBV4-2 and TRBJ2-7, with D possibly matching TRBD2 (6 bases). The V gene's germline CDR1 is LGHNA and CDR2 YNFKEQ. V was trimmed by 0 bases and J by 6 bases, leaving 12 bases between them. This CDR3 is 14 amino acids long. Here the CDR3 reads CASSQDSGFAEQYF. CDR3 sequence (DNA): TGTGCCAGCAGCCAAGATAGCGGCTTTGCCGAGCAGTACTTC.

V usage is TRBV5-6 and J usage is TRBJ2-3, with 7 bases lining up with TRBD2. The germline CDR1 and CDR2 sequences are SGHDT and YYEEEE. The CDR3 runs to 17 residues. The V and J ends lost 3 bases and 3 bases, in that order; junction bases with no gene match: 13. The CDR3 coding sequence is TGTGCCAGCAGCTCTCCCGCTTGGACTAGTCAGACAGATACGCAGTATTTT. Amino acids: CASSSPAWTSQTDTQYF.

The V and J genes are TRBV5-6 and TRBJ1-5, with TRBD1 as a possible D gene (6 bases). CDR3 length equals 13 residues. CDR1 and CDR2 from the germline V gene are SGHDT and YYEEEE. V was trimmed by 4 bases and J by 4 bases, leaving 9 bases between them. CDR3 amino acids: CASSPQGNQPQHF. CDR3 in DNA: TGTGCCAGCAGCCCCCAGGGGAATCAGCCCCAGCATTTT.

This sequence joins TRBV7-9 and TRBJ1-4; D gene unclear. CDR1 SEHNR and CDR2 FQNEAQ come from the germline V gene (reference sequence). The CDR3 has 16 amino acids. The V gene lost 5 bases and the J gene lost 1 base, with 14 bases spanning the gap. CDR3 sequence reads: CASSPREEQTNEKLFF. In DNA form, the CDR3 reads TGTGCCAGCAGCCCGAGGGAGGAGCAAACTAATGAAAAACTGTTTTTT.

This sequence joins TRBV1 and TRBJ1-4. TRBV1 is a pseudogene locus. This CDR3 comprises 13 residues. The CDR3 DNA is TGCACCAGCAGCCAAGACACTAATGAAAAACTGTTTTTT. It is translated as CTSSQDTNEKLFF.

This clone was recorded once. V and J are TRBV28 and TRBJ2-7, with 7 bases identical to TRBD1. V was clipped by 6 bases and J by 5 bases; unmatched bases: 10. CDR1 and CDR2 (germline): MDHEN, SYDVKM. There are 14 residues in the CDR3. The DNA of the CDR3 is TGTGCCAGCAGACCGACAGGGCTGTGGGACGAGCAGTACTTC. It yields the protein CASRPTGLWDEQYF. The whole variable domain, remainder taken from reference TRBV28 and TRBJ2-7, is DVKVTQSSRYLVKRTGEKVFLECVQDMDHENMFWYRQDPGLGLRLIYFSYDVKMKEKGDIPEGYSVSREKKERFSLILESASTNQTSMYLCASRPTGLWDEQYFGPGTRLTVT.